This T cell receptor beta chain was obtained from a study of CD4+ T cells in melanoma (dated by TCRdb to the early 2020s). Regarding the research as a whole: Neoantigen-specific CD4+ T cells in human melanoma were what the study investigated. General study outcomes and caveats: The report described a correlation between neoantigen-specific CD4+ T cells and the function of CD8+ T cells, macrophages and B cells. Neoantigen-specific CD4+ T cells in melanoma were reported to have a range of differentiation states.

The protocol used for the library was the immunoSEQ multiplex PCR assay. Held by TCRdb, this immuneACCESS table contains in-frame sequences only and omits some clones. Under half of the omission traces to an unresolved V gene where checked; the cause of the rest is unknown. The sample records about 140,000 clones, 92% of which are singletons. The ten largest make up 1.5% of the sample. The CDR3 measures 16 amino acids from cysteine to phenylalanine. Only the CDR3 DNA is retained, 48 bases long and in frame from the first base. At the junction V is shortened by 4 bases and J by 7 bases; bases outside the gene matches: 12. The CDR1 and CDR2 encoded by the germline V gene are SGHRS and YFSETQ. Notes on this clone: Its recognized antigen is unknown. No much larger clone is present one base from it, and per-base qualities are unavailable.

Donors were patients with melanoma. The sequence links TRBV5-1 to TRBJ1-4; 8 junctional bases match TRBD1. This sequence was found in a human donor with melanoma. The DNA is as follows: TGCGCCAGCAGCCCGACAGGGGACTTCAGGGCTGAAAAACTGTTTTTT. It translates as CASSPTGDFRAEKLFF.